These 3 T cell receptor beta chains were sequenced from one sample in a study of blood T cell repertoires in COVID-19 (dated by TCRdb to the early 2020s). Receptor libraries were prepared by the immunoSEQ multiplex PCR assay. This is the immuneACCESS table as TCRdb keeps it, with only in-frame sequences that have V and J called. A part of the clones is gone; compared with another copy, unresolved V genes explain less than half, and the rest is unexplained. The sample table records roughly 300,000 clones; about 89% of these occur just once. 2.2% of the sample lies in the top ten. Sequencing was carried out using peripheral blood. The receptor set was obtained from a woman aged 30 to 39 with COVID-19, enrolled during active disease.

The V and J genes are TRBV5-1 and TRBJ1-1; D is perhaps TRBD1 (6 bases). Germline CDR1 SGHRS, CDR2 YFSETQ. The CDR3 runs 15 residues. The germline V and J ends were trimmed by 1 base and 1 base, with 11 bases remaining between them. The CDR3 loop is CASSLMTGQNTEAFF. CDR3 bases: TGCGCCAGCAGCTTGATGACAGGACAGAACACTGAAGCTTTCTTT.

This rearrangement joins TRBV19 to TRBJ1-4; D perhaps matches TRBD1 (6 bases). The length of the CDR3 is 15 residues. Trimming left V 5 bases short and J 5 bases short, with 15 bases between. CDR1 is LNHDA and CDR2 is SQIVND in the germline V gene (reference sequence). CDR3 nucleotide sequence: TGTGCCAGTAGTCCTGCTGGGACACGAAATGAAAAACTGTTTTTT. This translates into CASSPAGTRNEKLFF.

This rearrangement joins TRBV7-9 to TRBJ2-5; a possible D gene is TRBD2 (6 bases). In germline, CDR1 is SEHNR, CDR2 FQNEAQ (reference sequence). CDR3 length: 14 amino acids. The germline V and J ends were trimmed by 5 bases and 2 bases, with 12 bases remaining between them. The CDR3 region is CASSLGTPQETQYF. CDR3 DNA: TGTGCCAGCAGCCTCGGGACTCCTCAAGAGACCCAGTACTTC. The full variable domain, with the rest looked up from reference TRBV7-9 and TRBJ2-5, is DTGVSQNPRHKITKRGQNVTFRCDPISEHNRLYWYRQTLGQGPEFLTYFQNEAQLEKSRLLSDRFSAERPKGSFSTLEIQRTEQGDSAMYLCASSLGTPQETQYFGPGTRLLVL.